Listed here are 19 T cell receptor beta chains from one sample, sequenced in a study of T cell responses to AZD1222 COVID-19 vaccine (dated by TCRdb to the early 2020s). In the paper's terms, the time point label means: about 28 days (+/-7) after the second vaccine dose. Libraries were constructed by the immunoSEQ multiplex PCR assay. As stored in TCRdb, this immuneACCESS dataset retains in-frame rearrangements with V and J assigned. A fraction of the clones does not appear; measured against another copy, unresolved V genes explain less than half of the discrepancy, and the remainder lacks a known reason. The sample table holds under 170,000 clones, of which under 95% were seen once. Approximately 3.3% of the sample rests with the top ten. The source material was peripheral blood, sampled 28 days after the second AZD1222 dose. These receptor sequences come from an adult who received the AZD1222 COVID-19 vaccine.

This chain uses TRBV5-1 with TRBJ1-6; 9 bases fit TRBD1. The CDR3 covers 16 residues. V trimming: 5 bases; J trimming: 2 bases; junction bases outside the gene matches: 5. CDR1 is SGHRS and CDR2 is YFSETQ in the germline V gene. The CDR3 region has the DNA TGCGCCAGCAGTCACGGGACAGGGACCTATAATTCACCCCTCCACTTT. Translation gives CASSHGTGTYNSPLHF.

The chain employs TRBV4-1 and TRBJ2-1; no firm D call. Germline CDR1 MGHRA, CDR2 YSYEKL. V was cut by 0 bases and J by 0 bases, with 15 bases left in between. This CDR3 has 18 amino acids. Here the CDR3 reads CASSQEWGRSRSYNEQFF. In DNA form, the CDR3 reads TGCGCCAGCAGCCAAGAATGGGGTAGGAGCCGCTCCTACAATGAGCAGTTCTTC.

This chain's CDR3 is CASSFYGQGGDTQYF. For the CDR3, the DNA is TGTGCCAGCAGCTTCTACGGACAGGGCGGAGATACGCAGTATTTT. The chain carries TRBV7-3 and TRBJ2-3; TRBD1 agrees at 8 bases. Losses at the gene ends were 3 bases for V and 5 bases for J; bases not matched to a gene: 7. The CDR3 loop spans 15 amino acids. CDR1 and CDR2 from the germline V gene are SGHTA and FQGTGA.

This chain connects TRBV9 to TRBJ1-6, with D possibly being TRBD1 (5 bases). The CDR3 has 13 residues. Trimming cost V 3 bases and J 8 bases, with 9 bases left between them. From germline, CDR1 is SGDLS and CDR2 YYNGEE. CDR3 nucleotide sequence: TGTGCCAGCAGCGACGGGGGATATTCACCCCTCCACTTT. Its protein is CASSDGGYSPLHF.

The chain is built from TRBV9 and TRBJ2-3, with a tentative D call TRBD2 (6 bases). CDR1 and CDR2 (germline): SGDLS, YYNGEE. V was trimmed by 0 bases and J by 2 bases, leaving 16 bases between them. This CDR3 region has 17 residues. The CDR3 loop is CASSVEGLQSVTDTQYF. For the CDR3, the DNA is TGTGCCAGCAGCGTAGAGGGACTTCAGAGCGTCACAGATACGCAGTATTTT.

V usage is TRBV4-3 and J usage is TRBJ2-7; D remains ambiguous. The CDR3 has 14 amino acids. Between the trimmed V and J ends, which lost 0 bases and 7 bases, there was a span of 13 bases. From germline, CDR1 is LGHNA and CDR2 YSLEER. CDR3 protein: CASSQEVTSKEQYF. For the CDR3, the DNA is TGCGCCAGCAGCCAAGAAGTTACCTCTAAGGAGCAGTACTTC.

The chain employs TRBV10-3 and TRBJ2-1; TRBD2 might be the D (5 bases). The ends were cut back, 3 bases at V and 2 bases at J, with 20 bases in the middle. From germline, CDR1 is ENHRY and CDR2 SYGVKD. The CDR3 is made up of 18 amino acids. The CDR3 bases are TGTGCCATCAGTGAAGAATTCGGGGATGTTTACACCTACAATGAGCAGTTCTTC. It codes for CAISEEFGDVYTYNEQFF.

This chain joins TRBV19 and TRBJ1-5; weak D call: TRBD1 (5 bases). Looked up from germline, CDR1 is LNHDA and CDR2 is SQIVND (reference sequence). The V and J ends lost 3 bases and 7 bases respectively, with 7 bases between them. The CDR3 is made up of 12 amino acids. CDR3 protein: CASSMWGQPQHF. The DNA for the CDR3 is TGTGCCAGTAGTATGTGGGGCCAGCCCCAGCATTTT.

This clone is a singleton in its sample. The chain combines TRBV7-9 with TRBJ2-5; D uncertain. V lost 2 bases and J 1 base, leaving 11 bases between the germline ends. CDR3 length equals 15 residues. CDR1 and CDR2 (germline): SEHNR, FQNEAQ (reference sequence). The CDR3 DNA reads as TGTGCCAGCAGCTTATCCAGCGCGCGCCAAGAGACCCAGTACTTC. Residues: CASSLSSARQETQYF.

The chain combines TRBV4-1 with TRBJ2-7, with D unresolved. V dropped 0 bases and J dropped 5 bases, with 5 bases sitting between them. Germline V gene lookup returns CDR1 MGHRA and CDR2 YSYEKL. The CDR3 sequence is 12 residues long. Here the CDR3 DNA reads TGCGCCAGCAGCCAAGAAGGCCACGAGCAGTACTTC. It yields the protein CASSQEGHEQYF.

The V gene is TRBV6-2 or TRBV6-3, the J gene TRBJ2-1, with D possibly TRBD1 on 6 matching bases. Trimming removed 5 bases at V and 0 bases at J, with 20 bases between. From germline, CDR1 is MNHEY and CDR2 SVGEGT. The CDR3 loop spans 18 amino acids. The CDR3, as DNA: TGTGCCAGCAGTGCCTCAAACAGGGCCCTGAGCTCCTACAATGAGCAGTTCTTC. Translation: CASSASNRALSSYNEQFF.

The genes are TRBV4-1 and TRBJ2-2; no clear D gene. V lost 3 bases, J lost 5 bases, and 7 bases lay in between. This CDR3 is 13 amino acids long. Germline V gives CDR1 MGHRA, CDR2 YSYEKL. The CDR3 DNA reads TGCGCCAGCAGCCAGACGCTTACCGGGGAGCTGTTTTTT. It is translated as CASSQTLTGELFF.

The chain carries TRBV7-9 and TRBJ2-7, with TRBD2 matching over 7 bases. Per germline, CDR1 SEHNR and CDR2 FQNEAQ (reference sequence). J was trimmed by 7 bases and V by 4 bases; bases with no gene match: 13. The CDR3 extends over 15 amino acids. In nucleotides, the CDR3 is TGTGCCAGCAGCTCGCGACTAGCTCAGCCGGGAGAGCAGTACTTC. Protein: CASSSRLAQPGEQYF.

The rearrangement links TRBV6-5 to TRBJ1-4; D gene ambiguous. The germline V and J ends were trimmed by 0 bases and 0 bases, with 8 bases remaining between them. Germline lookup yields CDR1 MNHEY and CDR2 SVGAGI. CDR3 length: 16 residues. As DNA, the CDR3 is TGTGCCAGCAGTTACTCTTCGACGGCAACTAATGAAAAACTGTTTTTT. Translating it yields CASSYSSTATNEKLFF.

The chain combines TRBV2 with TRBJ1-5, with D perhaps matching TRBD1 (5 bases). The V and J ends lost 2 bases and 4 bases respectively, with 9 bases between them. Germline CDR1 reads SNHLY; CDR2 reads FYNNEI. CDR3 length: 14 amino acids. The CDR3 nucleotides read TGTGCCAGCAGTGAAACTGGGGGAAATCAGCCCCAGCATTTT. This sequence encodes CASSETGGNQPQHF. Looking up the rest from reference TRBV2 and TRBJ1-5 gives the full variable domain: EPEVTQTPSHQVTQMGQEVILRCVPISNHLYFYWYRQILGQKVEFLVSFYNNEISEKSEIFDDQFSVERPDGSNFTLKIRSTKLEDSAMYFCASSETGGNQPQHFGDGTRLSIL.

The chain combines TRBV19 with TRBJ1-5; 9 nucleotides agree with TRBD1. The germline V gene encodes CDR1 LNHDA and CDR2 SQIVND (reference sequence). V lost 3 bases, J lost 1 base, and 4 bases stayed unmatched. The CDR3 extends over 16 amino acids. DNA for the CDR3: TGTGCCAGTAGTATCAGACAGGGGGGAAGCAATCAGCCCCAGCATTTT. Protein product: CASSIRQGGSNQPQHF.

The V gene is TRBV10-2, the J gene TRBJ2-2; no firm D call. V was clipped by 3 bases and J by 4 bases, with 9 bases between them. The CDR3 has 14 amino acids. Per the germline V gene, CDR1 is WSHSY and CDR2 is SAAADI. The CDR3 sequence is CASSEGPFTGELFF. DNA for the CDR3: TGCGCCAGCAGTGAAGGACCTTTCACCGGGGAGCTGTTTTTT.

The chain recombines TRBV6-1 with TRBJ1-5; 10 bases match TRBD1. Trimming removed 6 bases from V and 7 bases from J; junction bases left unmatched: 12. Germline V gene lookup returns CDR1 MNHNS and CDR2 SASEGT. The CDR3 is 16 amino acids. The CDR3 region has the DNA TGTGCCAGCAGAGAAATGGACAGGGGGGTGGACCAGCCCCAGCATTTT. Its protein is CASREMDRGVDQPQHF.

This clone appeared once. The chain recombines TRBV6-1 with TRBJ2-7; D gene ambiguous. Germline lookup yields CDR1 MNHNS and CDR2 SASEGT. V was pared by 2 bases and J by 4 bases, with 9 bases between. CDR3 length equals 13 residues. This chain's CDR3 is CASSEPTKYEQYF. The CDR3 bases are TGTGCCAGCAGTGAACCTACCAAGTACGAGCAGTACTTC.